Sequencing of this T cell receptor beta chain was carried out in a study of blood T cell repertoires in COVID-19. Study-level information: COVID-19 samples collected from the United States, Italy and Spain covered acute and convalescent phases. PBMCs, B-cell-depleted T cells, or T cells were the source of the cDNA or gDNA that made up the material.

Trimming removed 0 bases at V and 0 bases at J, with 4 bases between. CDR3 length: 13 residues. From germline, CDR1 is SGHRS and CDR2 YFSETQ. This clone was detected once. Sequenced by immunoSEQ multiplex PCR; TCRdb stores in-frame clones only, minus some. The data show 200,000 or so clones, approximately 80% seen once. What was sequenced was peripheral blood. The origin of this receptor is a human donor with acute or convalescent COVID-19. The donor label of this sample is uncertain. V usage is TRBV5-1 and J usage is TRBJ2-7; D unclear. As DNA, the CDR3 is TGCGCCAGCAGCTTGGTTAACTCCTACGAGCAGTACTTC. Its translation is CASSLVNSYEQYF.